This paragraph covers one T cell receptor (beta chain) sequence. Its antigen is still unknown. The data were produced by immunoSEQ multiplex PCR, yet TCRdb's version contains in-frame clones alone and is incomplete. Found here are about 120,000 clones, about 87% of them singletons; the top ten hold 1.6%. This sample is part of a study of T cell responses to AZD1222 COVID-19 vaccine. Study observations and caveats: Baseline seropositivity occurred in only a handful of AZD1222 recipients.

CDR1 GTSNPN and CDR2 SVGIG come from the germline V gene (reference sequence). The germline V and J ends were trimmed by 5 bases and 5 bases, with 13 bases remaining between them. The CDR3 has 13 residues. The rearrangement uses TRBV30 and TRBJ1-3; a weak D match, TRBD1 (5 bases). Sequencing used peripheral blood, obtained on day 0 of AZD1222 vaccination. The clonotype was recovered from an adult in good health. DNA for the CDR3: TGTGCCTGGTCAACGGGGCAGAGAAACACCATATATTTT. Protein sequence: CAWSTGQRNTIYF.